A selection of T cell receptor beta chains follows, all from one sample in a study of blood T cell repertoires in COVID-19. Clones were sequenced by immunoSEQ multiplex PCR, and TCRdb holds only the in-frame ones, with some missing. Of roughly 100,000 clones in the sample, 80% to 90% were seen once. The source material was peripheral blood. These receptor sequences come from a man aged 40-49 years with active or convalescent COVID-19. CDR3s include the opening cysteine and the closing phenylalanine or tryptophan. The D gene is left open where the match is weak. Only some rows state a clone size, as once, few, many or a class for expanded clones.

clone_size	v_call	d_call	j_call	cdr3_nt	cdr3_aa
-	TRBV28	-	TRBJ1-3	TGTGCCAGCGGACCCGGGGACAACTCTGGAAACACCATATATTTT	CASGPGDNSGNTIYF
-	TRBV29-1	-	TRBJ1-3	TGCAGCGTACCTGGCGGCAGTGGAAACACCATATATTTT	CSVPGGSGNTIYF
-	TRBV5-1	-	TRBJ1-1	TGCGCCAGCGGAGGAGGGGAGTCTGAAGCTTTCTTT	CASGGGESEAFF
-	TRBV4-2	TRBD1	TRBJ1-3	TGTGCCAGCAGCCAAAAGCCCGGGACAGGGGGCGCCGGTGGAAACACCATATATTTT	CASSQKPGTGGAGGNTIYF
-	TRBV7-3	TRBD2	TRBJ2-7	TGTGCCAGCAGCTTAAATCCGGGGGGGATCTACGAGCAGTACTTC	CASSLNPGGIYEQYF
-	TRBV3-1/TRBV3-2	TRBD2	TRBJ2-5	TGTGCCAGCAGTGGACTAGCGGGGCAAGAGACCCAGTACTTC	CASSGLAGQETQYF
-	TRBV29-1	-	TRBJ1-3	TGCAGCGTTGGGTCAGATGGAAACACCATATATTTT	CSVGSDGNTIYF
-	TRBV28	TRBD1	TRBJ1-5	TGTGCCAGCAGTTTATGGTGGACAGGGGGCGTTCAGAAGCCCCAGCATTTT	CASSLWWTGGVQKPQHF
once	TRBV11-3	-	TRBJ2-1	TGTGCCAGCAGCTTAGATCAGGGGAACTACAATGAGCAGTTCTTC	CASSLDQGNYNEQFF
once	TRBV30	-	TRBJ2-4	TGTGCCTGGAGTGCGAACAGGGCTGGAGCCAAAAACATTCAGTACTTC	CAWSANRAGAKNIQYF
-	TRBV4-1	TRBD2	TRBJ2-4	TGCGCCAGCAGCCAAGGGGGACTAGCCCTGGACATTCAGTACTTC	CASSQGGLALDIQYF
-	TRBV7-9	TRBD2	TRBJ2-7	TGTGCCAGCAGCCCTCGACCGGGACTAGCGGAGCAGTACTTC	CASSPRPGLAEQYF
once	TRBV5-4	TRBD2	TRBJ2-1	TGTGCCAGCAGCCCGGCGAGCGGGGGGGCTTACAATGAGCAGTTCTTC	CASSPASGGAYNEQFF
-	TRBV7-2	TRBD2	TRBJ2-1	TGTGCCAGCAGCTTAAAATGGCCGGGTCTAGCGGGGAACAATGAGCAGTTCTTC	CASSLKWPGLAGNNEQFF
-	TRBV19	-	TRBJ1-2	TGTGCCAGTAGTATCGTTGGCCGCACTAATGGCTACACCTTC	CASSIVGRTNGYTF
-	TRBV7-9	-	TRBJ2-7	TGTGCCAGTACTCCTGGTCGGGCCTACGAGCAGTACTTC	CASTPGRAYEQYF
-	TRBV2	-	TRBJ1-1	TGTGCCAGCAGCGTAGCGGAGAACACTGAAGCTTTCTTT	CASSVAENTEAFF
once	TRBV10-2	-	TRBJ2-1	TGCGCCAGCTCGGTCTCGGAGATGAATGAGCAGTTCTTC	CASSVSEMNEQFF
-	TRBV6-4	TRBD1	TRBJ2-2	TGTGCCAGCAGTCGACAGGGGACGAACACCGGGGAGCTGTTTTTT	CASSRQGTNTGELFF
-	TRBV5-1	TRBD2	TRBJ2-3	TGCGCCAGCAGCTTGGCCGGGGACTACACAGATACGCAGTATTTT	CASSLAGDYTDTQYF
-	TRBV6-6	TRBD1	TRBJ2-1	TGTGCCAGCAGTGACAGGGGAATGCACAATGAGCAGTTCTTC	CASSDRGMHNEQFF
-	TRBV7-2	TRBD1	TRBJ2-7	TGTGCCAGCAGCTCCGGACAGGGGCAGACCTACGAGCAGTACTTC	CASSSGQGQTYEQYF